This entry concerns a single T cell receptor beta chain. With V trimmed by 1 base and J by 7 bases, 11 bases remained unmatched. Germline-derived CDR1 and CDR2 are SGHDN and FVKESK. The CDR3 length is 17 residues. These data originate in a study of T-cell reconstitution after alpha-beta-depleted transplantation in children. For TCRbeta, the library was prepared with unique molecular identifiers. MiXCR, applied by TCRdb to the PCR reads, yields one record per CDR3 protein. This sample has about 400,000 distinct CDR3 sequences; roughly 21% occur once, and the top ten carry around 4%. This chain connects TRBV14 to TRBJ2-1; 9 bases fit TRBD2. Sequences were derived from PBMCs from the stem cell graft donor, sampled from the stem cell graft. This clonotype originated in a human donor who donated a stem cell graft to a child with acute myeloid leukemia. CDR3 in amino acids: CASSQVLAGGPGNEQFF. Here the CDR3 DNA reads TGTGCCAGCAGCCAAGTCCTGGCGGGAGGGCCCGGTAATGAGCAGTTCTTC. The whole variable domain, remainder taken from reference TRBV14 and TRBJ2-1, is EAGVTQFPSHSVIEKGQTVTLRCDPISGHDNLYWYRRVMGKEIKFLLHFVKESKQDESGMPNNRFLAERTGGTYSTLKVQPAELEDSGVYFCASSQVLAGGPGNEQFFGPGTRLTVL.